This is a list of T cell receptor beta chains from one sample in a study of response to subunit inactivated influenza vaccine. TCRdb reprocessed the RT-PCR reads with MiXCR, giving one entry per CDR3 protein. The table has 450,000 to 600,000 distinct CDR3 sequences, about 7.6% seen once. The specimen was PBMCs from blood, collected 23 to 25 months after vaccination. The source of these receptors is a man aged 50 to 69 who received an inactivated influenza vaccine. CDR3s include the opening cysteine and the closing phenylalanine or tryptophan. D genes are given only for firm matches. Part of the rows lack a size; the others show once, few, many or a class for expanded clones.

many,TRBV4-2,-,TRBJ2-5,CASSQEGLADQETQYF,TGTGCCAGCAGCCAAGAGGGGTTAGCCGATCAAGAGACCCAGTACTTC
many,TRBV28,-,TRBJ2-7,CASSSRKDSFGEQYF,TGTGCCAGCAGTTCCCGAAAGGACAGTTTTGGCGAGCAGTACTTC
-,TRBV15,TRBD2,TRBJ2-2,CATSIGLATGELFF,TGTGCCACCAGCATCGGACTAGCAACCGGGGAGCTGTTTTTT
few,TRBV20-1,TRBD2,TRBJ2-1,CSAKTSGRANEQFF,TGCAGTGCTAAGACTAGCGGGAGGGCCAATGAGCAGTTCTTC
few,TRBV4-3,TRBD2,TRBJ2-2,CASSQLAGNLGGTGELFF,TGCGCCAGCAGCCAACTAGCGGGGAACCTGGGAGGCACCGGGGAGCTGTTTTTT
-,TRBV29-1,-,TRBJ2-1,CSAGDAGRDEQFF,TGCAGCGCAGGTGATGCGGGTCGAGATGAGCAGTTCTTC
few,TRBV4-1,-,TRBJ2-7,CASSQGARPGYEQYF,TGCGCCAGCAGCCAAGGAGCCAGACCGGGGTACGAGCAGTACTTC
few,TRBV11-2,TRBD2,TRBJ2-7,CASSGLAGAYEQYF,TGTGCCAGCAGCGGGCTAGCGGGGGCCTACGAGCAGTACTTC
-,TRBV10-3,-,TRBJ2-6,CAISEGRGYSGANVLTF,TGTGCCATCAGTGAGGGTCGCGGTTACTCTGGGGCCAACGTCCTGACTTTC
many,TRBV27,TRBD1,TRBJ2-3,CASSSMTGLDNYGGASTDTQYF,TGTGCCAGCAGTTCCATGACAGGGCTCGACAATTATGGCGGCGCTAGCACAGATACGCAGTATTTT
-,TRBV24-1,-,TRBJ1-1,CATSAGGGRAFF,TGTGCCACCAGTGCTGGGGGCGGCAGGGCTTTCTTT
few,TRBV4-1,TRBD1,TRBJ2-2,CASSQGQGGYTGELFF,TGCGCCAGCAGCCAAGGACAGGGGGGTTACACCGGGGAGCTGTTTTTT
-,TRBV14,TRBD2,TRBJ2-1,CASSQLFAGGREQFF,TGTGCCAGCAGCCAACTATTCGCGGGAGGGCGTGAGCAGTTCTTC
many,TRBV12-3/TRBV12-4,-,TRBJ1-6,CASSSGGGNSPLHF,TGTGCCAGCAGTTCCGGGGGAGGTAATTCACCCCTCCACTTT
few,TRBV4-2,-,TRBJ1-2,CASSQGGASRVDYGYTF,TGTGCCAGCAGCCAGGGTGGGGCCAGTCGGGTAGACTATGGCTACACCTTC
many,TRBV12-3/TRBV12-4,-,TRBJ1-1,CASSPWERNTEAFF,TGTGCCAGCAGTCCTTGGGAGAGGAACACTGAAGCTTTCTTT
many,TRBV6-1,-,TRBJ2-5,CASRPYYGQHQETQYF,TGTGCCAGCAGGCCTTACTACGGACAGCACCAGGAGACCCAGTACTTC
-,TRBV28,-,TRBJ1-3,CASSLRLNTIYF,TGTGCCAGCAGTTTGAGACTAAACACCATATATTTT
-,TRBV5-1,TRBD1,TRBJ1-1,CASSSSGTVNTEAFF,TGCGCCAGCAGCTCGTCCGGGACAGTGAACACTGAAGCTTTCTTT
few,TRBV19,TRBD1,TRBJ1-4,CASSTATGVEEKLFF,TGTGCCAGTAGTACAGCGACAGGGGTGGAAGAAAAACTGTTTTTT
few,TRBV7-2,TRBD2,TRBJ2-5,CASSLESGRSYETQYF,TGTGCCAGCAGCTTAGAGAGCGGGAGGTCCTATGAGACCCAGTACTTC
-,TRBV7-2,TRBD1,TRBJ1-5,CASSVRTGENQPQHF,TGTGCCAGCAGCGTAAGGACAGGGGAGAATCAGCCCCAGCATTTT
-,TRBV20-1,TRBD1,TRBJ1-1,CSARDPLWTGGEAFF,TGCAGTGCTAGAGATCCCCTGTGGACAGGCGGTGAAGCTTTCTTT
many,TRBV20-1,TRBD1,TRBJ1-1,CSARARGRAFF,TGCAGTGCTAGGGCAAGGGGGCGTGCTTTCTTT
many,TRBV28,-,TRBJ1-1,CASSSTGTIIFIESEAFF,TGTGCCAGCAGTTCAACCGGGACAATTATTTTCATCGAGTCTGAAGCTTTCTTT
-,TRBV4-2,-,TRBJ2-7,CASSQASQGLGEQYF,TGTGCCAGCAGCCAAGCGTCTCAGGGGTTAGGCGAGCAGTACTTC
-,TRBV7-2,TRBD1,TRBJ1-2,CASSFLGTVVRNYGYTF,TGTGCCAGCAGCTTCTTGGGGACAGTAGTGAGAAACTATGGCTACACCTTC
few,TRBV6-5,-,TRBJ2-5,CASSSHHSGQETQYF,TGTGCCAGCAGTTCCCATCATTCAGGGCAAGAGACCCAGTACTTC
-,TRBV20-1,TRBD1,TRBJ1-6,CSPCRQGINSPLHF,TGCAGCCCCTGCAGACAGGGGATTAATTCACCCCTCCACTTT
-,TRBV6-2/TRBV6-3,TRBD1,TRBJ2-4,CASSRHGTGVAKNIQYF,TGTGCCAGCAGCCGCCACGGAACAGGGGTAGCCAAAAACATTCAGTACTTC
many,TRBV12-3/TRBV12-4,-,TRBJ2-4,CASSPKNIQYF,TGTGCCAGCAGTCCGAAAAACATTCAGTACTTC
few,TRBV5-1,TRBD2,TRBJ2-1,CASSLGASGGAAHYNEQFF,TGCGCCAGCAGCTTGGGGGCTAGCGGGGGAGCAGCCCACTACAATGAGCAGTTCTTC
few,TRBV7-9,-,TRBJ2-2,CASSIRQGTGELFF,TGTGCCAGCAGCATACGCCAGGGCACCGGGGAGCTGTTTTTT
-,TRBV3-1,-,TRBJ2-2,CASSQGSANTGELFF,TGTGCCAGCAGCCAAGGTTCGGCGAACACCGGGGAGCTGTTTTTT
many,TRBV11-2,TRBD2,TRBJ2-3,CASTPGRGFSTDTQYF,TGTGCCAGCACCCCTGGGAGGGGATTTAGCACAGATACGCAGTATTTT
few,TRBV7-9,-,TRBJ2-7,CASSLDGIGGSYEQYF,TGTGCCAGCAGCTTAGACGGGATCGGGGGCTCCTACGAGCAGTACTTC
few,TRBV20-1,TRBD2,TRBJ2-7,CSASSGGLTYEQYF,TGCAGTGCTTCTAGCGGGGGGCTCACCTACGAGCAGTACTTC
many,TRBV5-1,-,TRBJ2-5,CASSFTNRSPQETQYF,TGCGCCAGCAGCTTCACCAACAGGTCACCACAAGAGACCCAGTACTTC
few,TRBV12-3/TRBV12-4,-,TRBJ1-4,CASSPLGQTNEKLFF,TGTGCCAGCAGTCCATTGGGACAAACAAATGAAAAACTGTTTTTT
many,TRBV20-1,TRBD2,TRBJ2-7,CSATLAGGTHEQYF,TGCAGTGCTACATTAGCGGGTGGCACCCACGAGCAGTACTTC
-,TRBV5-1,TRBD1,TRBJ2-2,CASSPRGRDTGELFF,TGCGCCAGCAGCCCCAGGGGGCGGGACACCGGGGAGCTGTTTTTT
-,TRBV4-3,-,TRBJ2-7,CASSQGAGRAYEQYF,TGCGCCAGCAGCCAAGGCGCCGGCAGGGCCTACGAGCAGTACTTC
many,TRBV7-2,-,TRBJ2-5,CASSWGTGGEETQYF,TGTGCCAGCAGCTGGGGAACAGGGGGGGAAGAGACCCAGTACTTC
-,TRBV5-8,TRBD2,TRBJ2-1,CASSWELLAGGINEQFF,TGTGCCAGCAGCTGGGAACTACTAGCGGGAGGAATCAATGAGCAGTTCTTC
many,TRBV7-2,-,TRBJ2-7,CASNPTPGSSYEQYF,TGTGCCAGCAACCCCACTCCAGGGAGCTCCTACGAGCAGTACTTC
few,TRBV12-3/TRBV12-4,-,TRBJ1-2,CASSRSRDYFNYGYTF,TGTGCCAGCAGTAGATCCCGGGACTATTTTAACTATGGCTACACCTTC
few,TRBV20-1,TRBD2,TRBJ2-3,CSAREGLAGGDTQYF,TGCAGTGCTAGGGAGGGACTAGCGGGGGGAGATACGCAGTATTTT
few,TRBV2,-,TRBJ2-7,CASTLSQGRGQYF,TGTGCCAGCACCCTAAGCCAGGGACGGGGGCAGTACTTC
few,TRBV5-5,-,TRBJ2-5,CASSSARGQETQYF,TGTGCCAGCAGCTCGGCGAGGGGCCAAGAGACCCAGTACTTC
few,TRBV20-1,-,TRBJ2-7,CSARLTPNSYEQYF,TGCAGTGCCCGATTGACGCCTAACTCCTACGAGCAGTACTTC
many,TRBV4-1,TRBD1,TRBJ2-7,CASSTRTGAAYEQYF,TGCGCCAGCAGCACTCGGACAGGGGCGGCCTACGAGCAGTACTTC
many,TRBV29-1,-,TRBJ2-2,CSVALNTGELFF,TGCAGCGTTGCCCTGAACACCGGGGAGCTGTTTTTT
-,TRBV2,TRBD1,TRBJ2-7,CASSDRDSSYEQYF,TGTGCCAGCAGTGATCGGGACAGCTCCTACGAGCAGTACTTC
few,TRBV6-2/TRBV6-3,-,TRBJ2-4,CASSYDPGENIQYF,TGTGCCAGCAGTTACGACCCGGGGGAAAACATTCAGTACTTC